This T cell receptor beta chain was obtained from a study of shared clonotypes between healthy human individuals. Looking at the study overall: The cohort comprised a couple of women and a few men. Their ages spanned 18 to 49 years. Findings and caveats of the study: Relative to memory subsets, naive subsets generally showed larger estimated richness.

CDR3 length: 14 amino acids. Trimming cost V 4 bases and J 5 bases, with 12 bases left between them. Germline CDR1 and CDR2: MNHEY and SMNVEV (reference sequence). The table came from immunoSEQ multiplex PCR; TCRdb's copy has only in-frame clones and leaves some out. Found here are under 2,000,000 clones, less than 95% of them singletons; the top ten hold around 1.2%. Naive CD8 populations comprised CD45RO-negative cells positively selected for CCR7, excluding terminally differentiated effector memory CD45RA+ cells. Remarks on this clone: The target antigen is unknown.

This clonotype originated in a man younger than 35 in good health. J is TRBJ1-5 and V is TRBV27, with D possibly being TRBD1 (5 bases). Input material: naive CD8+ T cells sorted from blood. DNA for the CDR3: TGTGCCAGCAGTTCCCTCACACAGGATCAGCCCCAGCATTTT. Encoded protein: CASSSLTQDQPQHF.